The 12 T cell receptor beta chains presented below share a single source sample, sequenced in a study of graft-versus-host responses after intestinal transplantation. The repertoire was sequenced with immunoSEQ multiplex PCR; TCRdb's copy has only in-frame clones and lacks some. This sample yields tens of thousands of clones, of which roughly 93% are seen a single time; less than 6% belongs to the top ten. Sequenced material: PBMCs, taken about 790 days after a first intestinal transplant, on the day of a second. These receptors originate from a human patient who received an intestinal transplant, so some T cells may come from the graft donor.

The chain combines TRBV7-8 with TRBJ1-3, with D maybe TRBD1 (5 bases). Deletions cut 3 bases from V and 3 bases from J, with 15 bases between. Per germline, CDR1 SGHVS and CDR2 FQNEAQ. CDR3 length: 16 residues. DNA for the CDR3: TGTGCCAGCAGCTTTGACGGGGGGAAGGTTGGAAACACCATATATTTT. Protein product: CASSFDGGKVGNTIYF.

This rearrangement joins TRBV21-1 to TRBJ1-2. TRBV21-1 has pseudogene status. The CDR3 runs 13 residues. For the CDR3, the DNA is TGTGCCAGCAGCAAAGTAGGATCGGGTGGCTACACCTTC. Its protein is CASSKVGSGGYTF.

The V gene is TRBV30, the J gene TRBJ1-3; D is unclear. The CDR3 is 13 residues long. CDR1 and CDR2 (germline): GTSNPN, SVGIG (reference sequence). The V gene lost 5 bases and the J gene lost 0 bases, with 8 bases spanning the gap. The CDR3 DNA follows: TGTGCCTGGGGTATTAGCTCTGGAAACACCATATATTTT. Translated, it gives CAWGISSGNTIYF.

The chain employs TRBV7-6 and TRBJ1-2, with no clear D. V dropped 1 base and J dropped 3 bases, with 15 bases sitting between them. This CDR3 spans 16 amino acids. From germline, CDR1 is SGHVS and CDR2 FNYEAQ. CDR3 region: CASSLGEPPTYYGYTF. The CDR3 nucleotides are TGTGCCAGCAGCTTAGGAGAGCCACCGACCTACTATGGCTACACCTTC.

The genes are TRBV10-2 and TRBJ1-5, with D possibly being TRBD1 (6 bases). CDR3 length: 17 amino acids. Germline CDR1 and CDR2: WSHSY and SAAADI. The ends were cut back, 0 bases at V and 3 bases at J, with 15 bases in the middle. CDR3 region: CASSESIYRAPNQPQHF. In DNA form, the CDR3 reads TGCGCCAGCAGTGAGTCTATCTACAGGGCCCCCAATCAGCCCCAGCATTTT.

The chain combines TRBV19 with TRBJ1-6, with D possibly TRBD1 on 6 matching bases. CDR1 is LNHDA, CDR2 SQIVND, per germline (reference sequence). CDR3 length equals 15 residues. V lost 3 bases to trimming and J lost 9 bases, with 15 bases between them. The CDR3 spells CASSMQGLASSPLHF. The CDR3 DNA sequence: TGTGCCAGTAGTATGCAGGGGCTAGCGAGTTCACCCCTCCACTTT.

V and J are TRBV30 and TRBJ1-1, with unresolved D. Trimming removed 0 bases at V and 11 bases at J, with 10 bases between. The CDR3 length is 11 residues. From germline, CDR1 is GTSNPN and CDR2 SVGIG (reference sequence). In DNA form, the CDR3 reads TGTGCCTGGAGTGTAAGAGCGGAGGCTTTCTTT. Its protein is CAWSVRAEAFF.

The chain couples TRBV7-3 to TRBJ2-6, with unresolved D. This CDR3 has 15 amino acids. The germline gives CDR1 SGHTA, CDR2 FQGTGA. The V and J ends lost 2 bases and 1 base respectively, with 6 bases between them. The chain's CDR3 is CASSLGPSGANVLTF. The CDR3, as DNA: TGTGCCAGCAGCTTAGGACCATCTGGGGCCAACGTCCTGACTTTC.

The genes are TRBV5-1 and TRBJ2-1, with 7 bases that match TRBD2. V was clipped by 1 base and J by 3 bases; unmatched bases: 4. Germline V gene data show CDR1 as SGHRS and CDR2 as YFSETQ. This CDR3 region has 15 residues. CDR3 region: CASSLSASGYNEQFF. In DNA form, the CDR3 reads TGCGCCAGCAGCTTGTCGGCTAGCGGCTACAATGAGCAGTTCTTC.

This chain links TRBV9 with TRBJ2-3; TRBD2 matches at 10 bases. The CDR3 extends over 15 amino acids. CDR1 is SGDLS and CDR2 is YYNGEE in the germline V gene. Trimming cost V 3 bases and J 2 bases; bases outside gene matches: 3. CDR3 amino acids: CASSEAGGLTDTQYF. Written as DNA, the CDR3 is TGTGCCAGCAGCGAAGCGGGAGGGCTCACAGATACGCAGTATTTT.

The genes are TRBV6-6 and TRBJ2-3; D gene uncertain. Trimming removed 6 bases at V and 2 bases at J, with 9 bases between. The CDR3 totals 13 residues. Looked up from germline, CDR1 is MNHNY and CDR2 is SVGAGI (reference sequence). The CDR3 reads CASSLDFTDTQYF. CDR3 coding DNA: TGTGCCAGCAGCCTTGACTTCACAGATACGCAGTATTTT.

The gene calls are TRBV5-8 and TRBJ2-2; D possibly uses TRBD1 or TRBD2 (5 bases each). Trimming left V 4 bases short and J 0 bases short, with 19 bases between. The CDR3 sequence is 18 residues long. Germline lookup yields CDR1 SGHTS and CDR2 YDEGEE. The CDR3 sequence: CASSRVLMGTANTGELFF. Written as DNA, the CDR3 is TGTGCCAGCAGCCGGGTGCTGATGGGGACCGCGAACACCGGGGAGCTGTTTTTT.